The next 7 T cell receptor beta chains were all read from a single sample in a study of T cell responses to AZD1222 COVID-19 vaccine. Repertoires were generated with immunoSEQ multiplex PCR, while TCRdb's copy carries only in-frame clones and drops some. The sample has 75,000 to 100,000 clones, roughly 87% seen once. The source was peripheral blood, collected on day 0 of AZD1222 vaccination. Source of these receptors: an adult in good health.

This rearrangement joins TRBV6-5 to TRBJ2-5; D gene ambiguous. The CDR3 length is 12 residues. In germline, CDR1 is MNHEY, CDR2 SVGAGI. The V end was cut by 6 bases, the J end by 0 bases, with 5 bases between. CDR3 amino acids: CASRKYQETQYF. CDR3 nucleotides: TGTGCCAGCAGGAAGTACCAAGAGACCCAGTACTTC.

The V call is TRBV28, the J call TRBJ1-6; tentatively, D is TRBD1 (5 bases). Trimming took off 6 bases at V and 6 bases at J, with 15 bases between the two ends. Germline V gene sequence: CDR1 MDHEN, CDR2 SYDVKM. The CDR3 runs 15 residues. Here the CDR3 reads CASSQLGGGNSPLHF. In DNA form, the CDR3 reads TGTGCCAGCAGCCAACTCGGGGGTGGTAATTCACCCCTCCACTTT.

This chain uses TRBV2 with TRBJ1-1; D is unresolved. Trimming removed 6 bases at V and 6 bases at J, with 11 bases between. The germline V gene has CDR1 SNHLY and CDR2 FYNNEI. CDR3 length equals 12 residues. The DNA of the CDR3 is TGTGCCAGCAGGGCCGCTAGGGCTGAAGCTTTCTTT. Amino acids: CASRAARAEAFF.

The rearrangement links TRBV29-1 to TRBJ1-5; TRBD1 matches 8 bases. Trimming at V came to 5 bases and at J to 3 bases, leaving 6 bases not matched to a gene. CDR3 size: 14 residues. Germline-derived CDR1 and CDR2 are SQVTM and ANQGSEA. The CDR3, as DNA: TGCAGCGTTACCCAGGGGGCCGACAATCAGCCCCAGCATTTT. It encodes CSVTQGADNQPQHF.

This clone was observed a few times. The chain uses TRBV3-1 (or the pseudogene TRBV3-2) and TRBJ1-5; D is uncertain. Germline V gives CDR1 LGHDT, CDR2 YNNKEL (reference sequence). Trimming took 1 base from V and 11 from J, leaving 12 bases between them. The CDR3 consists of 13 residues. This CDR3 is CASSQVKGSAQHF. DNA for the CDR3: TGTGCCAGCAGCCAAGTAAAGGGATCGGCCCAGCATTTT.

V gene TRBV24-1 combines with J gene TRBJ1-5, with 8 nucleotides matching TRBD1. Losses at the gene ends were 5 bases for V and 5 bases for J; bases not matched to a gene: 4. The germline V gene has CDR1 KGHDR and CDR2 SFDVKD. The CDR3 has 14 residues. The CDR3 DNA follows: TGTGCCACCAGTGGGCCCAGGGGGCATCAGCCCCAGCATTTT. It encodes CATSGPRGHQPQHF.

The J gene is TRBJ2-2, the V gene TRBV6-5; no clear D gene. Germline values: CDR1 MNHEY, CDR2 SVGAGI. Deletions cut 2 bases from V and 7 bases from J, with 5 bases between. This CDR3 spans 12 amino acids. This CDR3 reads CASSYGLGELFF. CDR3 nucleotide sequence: TGTGCCAGCAGTTACGGGCTCGGGGAGCTGTTTTTT.